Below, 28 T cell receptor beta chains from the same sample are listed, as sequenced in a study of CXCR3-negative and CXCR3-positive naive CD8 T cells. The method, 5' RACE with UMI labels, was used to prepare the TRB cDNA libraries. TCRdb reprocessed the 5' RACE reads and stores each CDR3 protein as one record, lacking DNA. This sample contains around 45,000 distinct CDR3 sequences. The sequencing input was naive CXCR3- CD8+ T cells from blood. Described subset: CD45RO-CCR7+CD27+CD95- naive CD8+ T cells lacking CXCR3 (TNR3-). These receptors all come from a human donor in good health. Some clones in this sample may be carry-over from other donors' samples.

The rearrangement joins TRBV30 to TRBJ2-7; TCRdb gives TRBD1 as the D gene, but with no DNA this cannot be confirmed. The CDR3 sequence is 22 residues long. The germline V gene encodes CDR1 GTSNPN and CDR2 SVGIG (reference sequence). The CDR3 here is CAWSVIPGGDGGYSFTSYEQYF.

This CDR3 is CATSIHGVTNEKLFF. The chain combines TRBV15 with TRBJ1-4. The CDR3 is made up of 15 amino acids. Looked up from germline, CDR1 is LNHNV and CDR2 is YYDKDF (reference sequence).

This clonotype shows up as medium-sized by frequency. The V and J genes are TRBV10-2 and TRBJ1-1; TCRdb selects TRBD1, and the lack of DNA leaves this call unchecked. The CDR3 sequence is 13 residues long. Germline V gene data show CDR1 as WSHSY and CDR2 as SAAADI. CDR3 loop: CASRTVGNTEAFF.

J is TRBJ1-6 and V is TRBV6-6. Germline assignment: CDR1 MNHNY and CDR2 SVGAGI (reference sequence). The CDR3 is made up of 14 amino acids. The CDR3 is CASSYESYNSPLHF.

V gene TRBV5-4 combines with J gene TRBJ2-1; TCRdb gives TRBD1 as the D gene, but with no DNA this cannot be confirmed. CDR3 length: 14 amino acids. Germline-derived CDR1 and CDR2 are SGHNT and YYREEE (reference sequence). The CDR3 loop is CASSLNVLQDREFF.

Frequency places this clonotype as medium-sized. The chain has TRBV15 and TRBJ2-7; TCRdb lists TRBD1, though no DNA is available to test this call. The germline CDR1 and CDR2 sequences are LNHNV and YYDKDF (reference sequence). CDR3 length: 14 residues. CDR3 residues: CATSRDRGGYEQYF.

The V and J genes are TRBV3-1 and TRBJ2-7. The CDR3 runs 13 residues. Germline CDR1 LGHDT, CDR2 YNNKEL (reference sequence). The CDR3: CASSQGTTYEQYF.

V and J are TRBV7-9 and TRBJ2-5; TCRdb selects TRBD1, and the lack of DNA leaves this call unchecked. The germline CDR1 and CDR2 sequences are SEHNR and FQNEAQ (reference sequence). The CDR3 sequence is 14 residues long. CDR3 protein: CASSPDRAMETQYF.

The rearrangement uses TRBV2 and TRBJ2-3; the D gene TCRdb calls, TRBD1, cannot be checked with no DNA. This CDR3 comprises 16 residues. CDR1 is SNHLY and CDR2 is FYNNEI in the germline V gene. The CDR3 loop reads CASSGPGQGLTDTQYF.

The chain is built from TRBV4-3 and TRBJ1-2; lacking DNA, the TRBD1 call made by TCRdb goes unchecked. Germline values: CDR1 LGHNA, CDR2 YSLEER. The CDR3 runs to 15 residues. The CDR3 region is CASSQEKTGRDGYTF.

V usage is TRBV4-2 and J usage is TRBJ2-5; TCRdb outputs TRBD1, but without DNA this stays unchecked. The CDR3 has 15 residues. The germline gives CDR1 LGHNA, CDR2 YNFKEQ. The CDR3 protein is CASSQLLHREETQYF.

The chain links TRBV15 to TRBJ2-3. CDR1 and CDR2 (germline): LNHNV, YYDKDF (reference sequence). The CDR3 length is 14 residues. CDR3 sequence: CATSRLPGTDTQYF.

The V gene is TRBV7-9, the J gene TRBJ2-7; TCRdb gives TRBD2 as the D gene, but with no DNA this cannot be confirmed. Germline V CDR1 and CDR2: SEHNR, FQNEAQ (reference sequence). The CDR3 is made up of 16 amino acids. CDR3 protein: CASIPDGTSPPYEQYF.

CDR3 sequence: CSVSTGIYNEQFF. The chain employs TRBV29-1 and TRBJ2-1; TCRdb calls TRBD1, which cannot be checked without DNA. Germline CDR1 is SQVTM and CDR2 is ANQGSEA. This CDR3 is built from 13 residues.

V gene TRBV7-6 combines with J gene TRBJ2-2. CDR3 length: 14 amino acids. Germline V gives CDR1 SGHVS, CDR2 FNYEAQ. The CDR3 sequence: CASSFGTDTGELFF.

The CDR3: CASSGSRVYEQYF. This chain connects TRBV6-1 to TRBJ2-7. Germline V gene lookup returns CDR1 MNHNS and CDR2 SASEGT. The CDR3 extends over 13 amino acids.

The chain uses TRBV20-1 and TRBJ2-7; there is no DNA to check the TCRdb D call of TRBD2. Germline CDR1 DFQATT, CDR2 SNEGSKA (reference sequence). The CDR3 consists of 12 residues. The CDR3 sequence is CSARDYTYEQYF.

CDR3 amino acids: CASSYSTSWGQPYEQYF. The genes are TRBV6-2 or TRBV6-3 and TRBJ2-7; with no DNA, the TCRdb D assignment of TRBD1 cannot be verified. Germline V lookup: CDR1 MNHEY, CDR2 SVGEGT. The CDR3 loop spans 17 amino acids.

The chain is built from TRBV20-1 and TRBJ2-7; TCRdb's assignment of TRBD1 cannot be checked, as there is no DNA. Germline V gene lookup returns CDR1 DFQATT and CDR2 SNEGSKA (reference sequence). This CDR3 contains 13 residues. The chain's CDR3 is CSASTVSSYEQYF.

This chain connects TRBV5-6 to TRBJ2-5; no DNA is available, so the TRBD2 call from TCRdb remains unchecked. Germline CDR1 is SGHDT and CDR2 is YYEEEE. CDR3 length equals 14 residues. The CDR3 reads CASSLKVPQETQYF.

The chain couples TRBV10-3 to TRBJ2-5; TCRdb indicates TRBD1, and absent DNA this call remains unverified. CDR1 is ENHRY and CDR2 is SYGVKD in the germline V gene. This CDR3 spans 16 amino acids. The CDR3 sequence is CAISEWDTESQETQYF.

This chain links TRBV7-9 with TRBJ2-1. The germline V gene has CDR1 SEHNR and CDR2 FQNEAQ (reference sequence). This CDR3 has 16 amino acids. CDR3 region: CASSLESGIPYNEQFF.

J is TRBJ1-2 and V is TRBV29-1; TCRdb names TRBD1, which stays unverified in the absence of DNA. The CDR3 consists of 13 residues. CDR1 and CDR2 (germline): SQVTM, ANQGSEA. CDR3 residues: CSVGPEGFYGYTF.

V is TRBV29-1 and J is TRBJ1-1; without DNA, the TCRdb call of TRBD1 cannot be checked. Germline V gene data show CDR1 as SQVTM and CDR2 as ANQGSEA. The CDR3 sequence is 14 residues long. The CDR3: CSVHPGQENTEAFF.

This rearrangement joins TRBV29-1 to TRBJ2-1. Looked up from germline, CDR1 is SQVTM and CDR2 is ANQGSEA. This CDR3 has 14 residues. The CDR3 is CSVEARISYNEQFF.

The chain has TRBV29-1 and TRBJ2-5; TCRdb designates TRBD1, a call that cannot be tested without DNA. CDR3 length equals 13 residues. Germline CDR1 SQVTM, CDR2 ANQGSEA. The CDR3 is CSVGTGVWETQYF. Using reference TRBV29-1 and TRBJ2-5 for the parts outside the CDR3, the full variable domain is SAVISQKPSRDICQRGTSLTIQCQVDSQVTMMFWYRQQPGQSLTLIATANQGSEATYESGFVIDKFPISRPNLTFSTLTVSNMSPEDSSIYLCSVGTGVWETQYFGPGTRLLVL.

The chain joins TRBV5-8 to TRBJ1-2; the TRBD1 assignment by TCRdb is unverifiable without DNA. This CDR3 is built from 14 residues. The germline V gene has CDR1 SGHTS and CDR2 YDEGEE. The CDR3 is CASSLATNRPGYTF. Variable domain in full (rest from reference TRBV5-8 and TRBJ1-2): EAGVTQSPTHLIKTRGQQATLRCSPISGHTSVYWYQQALGLGLQFLLWYDEGEERNRGNFPPRFSGRQFPNYSSELNVNALELEDSALYLCASSLATNRPGYTFGSGTRLTVV.

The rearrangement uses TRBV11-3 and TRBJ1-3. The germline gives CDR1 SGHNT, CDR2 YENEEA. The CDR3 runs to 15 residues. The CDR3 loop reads CASSLGGDSGNTIYF.